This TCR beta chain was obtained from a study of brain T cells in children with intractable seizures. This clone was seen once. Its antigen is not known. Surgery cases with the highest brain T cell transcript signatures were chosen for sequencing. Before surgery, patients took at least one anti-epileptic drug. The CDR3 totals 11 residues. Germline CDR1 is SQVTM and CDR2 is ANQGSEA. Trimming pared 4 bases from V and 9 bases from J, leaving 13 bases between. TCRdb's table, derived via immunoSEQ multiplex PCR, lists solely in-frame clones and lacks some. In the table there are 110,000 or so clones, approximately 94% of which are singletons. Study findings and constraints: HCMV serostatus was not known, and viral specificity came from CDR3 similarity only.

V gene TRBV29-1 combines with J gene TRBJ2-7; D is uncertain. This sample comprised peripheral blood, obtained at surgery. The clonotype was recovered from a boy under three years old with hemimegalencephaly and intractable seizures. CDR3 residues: CSVVASDGQYF. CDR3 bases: TGCAGCGTTGTAGCCTCGGACGGGCAGTACTTC.